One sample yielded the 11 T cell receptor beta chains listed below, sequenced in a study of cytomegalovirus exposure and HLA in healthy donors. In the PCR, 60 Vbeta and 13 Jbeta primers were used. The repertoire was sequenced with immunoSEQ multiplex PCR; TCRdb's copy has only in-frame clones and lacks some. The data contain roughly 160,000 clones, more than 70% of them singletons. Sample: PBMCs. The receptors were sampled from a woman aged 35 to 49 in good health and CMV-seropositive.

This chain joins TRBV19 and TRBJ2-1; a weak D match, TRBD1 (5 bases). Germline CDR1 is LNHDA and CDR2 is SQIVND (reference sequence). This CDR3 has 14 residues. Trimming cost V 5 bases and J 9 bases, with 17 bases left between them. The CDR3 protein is CASSPPQGVGEQFF. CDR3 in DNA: TGTGCCAGTAGTCCCCCCCAGGGCGTAGGTGAGCAGTTCTTC.

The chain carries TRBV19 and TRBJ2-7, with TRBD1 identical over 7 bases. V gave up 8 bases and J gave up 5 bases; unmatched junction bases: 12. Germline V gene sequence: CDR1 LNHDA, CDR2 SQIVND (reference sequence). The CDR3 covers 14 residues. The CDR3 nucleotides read TGTGCCAGTCGAGATCGACAGGGCGGCGACGAGCAGTACTTC. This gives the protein CASRDRQGGDEQYF. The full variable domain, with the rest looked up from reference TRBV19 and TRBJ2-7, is DGGITQSPKYLFRKEGQNVTLSCEQNLNHDAMYWYRQDPGQGLRLIYYSQIVNDFQKGDIAEGYSVSREKKESFPLTVTSAQKNPTAFYLCASRDRQGGDEQYFGPGTRLTVT.

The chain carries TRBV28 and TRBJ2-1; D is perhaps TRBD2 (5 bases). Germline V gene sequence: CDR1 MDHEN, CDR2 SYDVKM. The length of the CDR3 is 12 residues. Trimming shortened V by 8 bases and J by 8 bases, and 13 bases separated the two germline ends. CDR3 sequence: CASHEGSYEQFF. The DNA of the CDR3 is TGTGCCAGCCACGAGGGTAGCTATGAGCAGTTCTTC.

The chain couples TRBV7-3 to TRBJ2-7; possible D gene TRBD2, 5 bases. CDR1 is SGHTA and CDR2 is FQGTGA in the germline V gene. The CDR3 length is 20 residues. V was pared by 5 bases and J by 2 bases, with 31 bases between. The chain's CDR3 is CASSTPIKPCPGSETYEQYF. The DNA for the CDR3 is TGTGCCAGCAGCACCCCTATTAAGCCTTGTCCGGGTAGCGAGACCTACGAGCAGTACTTC.

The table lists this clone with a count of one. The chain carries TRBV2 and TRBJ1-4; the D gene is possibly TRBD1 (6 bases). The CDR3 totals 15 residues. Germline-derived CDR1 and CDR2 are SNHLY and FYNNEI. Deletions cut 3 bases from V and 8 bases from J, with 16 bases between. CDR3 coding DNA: TGTGCCAGCAGTGATCGGGGGGCCAAGCGAGAAAAACTGTTTTTT. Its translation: CASSDRGAKREKLFF.

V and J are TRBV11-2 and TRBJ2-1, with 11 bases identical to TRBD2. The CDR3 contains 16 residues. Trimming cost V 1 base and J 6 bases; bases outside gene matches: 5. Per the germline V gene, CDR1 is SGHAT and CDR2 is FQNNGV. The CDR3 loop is CASSLGLTSGGNEQFF. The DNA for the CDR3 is TGTGCCAGCAGCTTAGGACTCACTAGCGGGGGCAATGAGCAGTTCTTC. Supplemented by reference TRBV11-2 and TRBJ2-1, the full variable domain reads EAGVAQSPRYKIIEKRQSVAFWCNPISGHATLYWYQQILGQGPKLLIQFQNNGVVDDSQLPKDRFSAERLKGVDSTLKIQPAKLEDSAVYLCASSLGLTSGGNEQFFGPGTRLTVL.

The CDR3 DNA sequence: TGTGCCAGCAGCCATAGCGGGAGGGCCGAGACCCAGTACTTC. Amino acid sequence: CASSHSGRAETQYF. The rearrangement uses TRBV7-2 and TRBJ2-5; 11 bases fit TRBD2. The V gene's germline CDR1 is SGHTA and CDR2 FQGNSA. The CDR3 extends over 14 amino acids. After removal of 5 bases from V and 5 bases from J, the junction contained 4 bases not matched to a gene. Filled out from reference TRBV7-2 and TRBJ2-5, the complete variable domain reads GAGVSQSPSNKVTEKGKDVELRCDPISGHTALYWYRQSLGQGLEFLIYFQGNSAPDKSGLPSDRFSAERTGGSVSTLTIQRTQQEDSAVYLCASSHSGRAETQYFGPGTRLLVL.

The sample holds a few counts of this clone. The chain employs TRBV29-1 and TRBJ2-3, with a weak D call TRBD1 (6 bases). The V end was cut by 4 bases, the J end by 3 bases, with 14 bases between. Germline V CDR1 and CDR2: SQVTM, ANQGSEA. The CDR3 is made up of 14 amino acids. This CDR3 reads CSVGGLQQTDTQYF. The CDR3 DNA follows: TGCAGCGTTGGGGGGCTTCAGCAAACAGATACGCAGTATTTT.

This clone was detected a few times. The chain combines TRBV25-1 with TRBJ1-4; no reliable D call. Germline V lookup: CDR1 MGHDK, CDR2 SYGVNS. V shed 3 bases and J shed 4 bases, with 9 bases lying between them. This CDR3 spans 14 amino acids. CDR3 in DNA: TGTGCCAGCAGTGATGGTCAGGATAATGAAAAACTGTTTTTT. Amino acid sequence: CASSDGQDNEKLFF.

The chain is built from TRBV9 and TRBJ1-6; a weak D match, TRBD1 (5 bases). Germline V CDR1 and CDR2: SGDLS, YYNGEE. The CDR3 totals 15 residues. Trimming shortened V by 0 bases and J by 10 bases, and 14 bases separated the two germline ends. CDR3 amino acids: CASSVGQGDGSPLHF. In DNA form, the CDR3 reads TGTGCCAGCAGCGTAGGGCAGGGTGACGGGTCACCCCTCCACTTT.

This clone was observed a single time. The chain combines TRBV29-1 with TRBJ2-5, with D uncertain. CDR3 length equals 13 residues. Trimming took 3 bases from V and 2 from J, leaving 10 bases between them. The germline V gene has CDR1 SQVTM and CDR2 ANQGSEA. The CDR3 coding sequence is TGCAGCGTTGATGTGCGAGAACAAGAGACCCAGTACTTC. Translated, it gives CSVDVREQETQYF. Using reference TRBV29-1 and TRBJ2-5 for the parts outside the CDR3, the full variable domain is SAVISQKPSRDICQRGTSLTIQCQVDSQVTMMFWYRQQPGQSLTLIATANQGSEATYESGFVIDKFPISRPNLTFSTLTVSNMSPEDSSIYLCSVDVREQETQYFGPGTRLLVL.